This record covers a single T cell receptor (beta chain). Its target antigen remains unknown. The record has no base qualities; no much larger clone is one base away. This sample includes further DNA sequences coding for the same CDR3. Participants in the prospective study were aged roughly 18 to 89 years, lived in under 30 United States geographic areas, and enrolled through a virtual design. To assign participants to cohorts, the prospective study relied on clinical history that participants themselves reported in a screening survey and a study questionnaire. Recovered participants in ImmuneRACE Cohort 3 were defined by two consecutive negative NP/OP PCR tests, clearance by a healthcare professional, or resolution of symptoms. Mobile phlebotomists in the prospective study collected whole blood, serum and a nasopharyngeal or oropharyngeal swab from every participant. Over a roughly 2-month period, participants in the prospective study had the option of providing additional blood draws and questionnaires. Before DNA extraction, prospective study blood samples were shipped either frozen or at room temperature.

These data belong to a study of blood T cell repertoires in COVID-19 (dated by TCRdb to about 2020). In terms of the full investigation: Samples covering the acute and convalescent phases of COVID-19 were provided by collaborators in the United States, Italy and Spain. Sample metadata almost always included a de-identified subject ID, COVID-19 status, age in years and sex. Deeply sampled blood TCRbeta repertoires from subjects exposed to, actively infected with, or recovered from COVID-19 were included in the dataset. The repertoires were made available in a free public database intended to serve as a resource for research on the immune response to SARS-CoV-2. Where HLA class I and class II types were available, the types were taken from metadata supplied by the sample provider, not from assay-based typing. The samples were drawn from two sources: the first 160 participants of the ongoing ImmuneRACE study, and 1,254 subjects contributed by 6 global collaborators. The prospective study material was composed of cDNA or gDNA derived from T cells, B-cell-depleted T cells, or PBMCs.

Study-level results and caveats: Clinical and demographic metadata were provided uncurated, with the amount varying by source and participant.

TCRbeta CDR3 regions were amplified from genomic DNA by means of the immunoSEQ Assay, a bias-controlled multiplex PCR. The authors' pipeline ran thus. The number of nucleated cells in each sample was estimated from the amplification of reference gene primers within the assay. To quantify the absolute abundance of each unique TCRbeta CDR3 rearrangement, sequence reads were collapsed and filtered. Productive Simpson clonality was computed per sample as the square root of Simpson's diversity index over productive rearrangements. The clones in this table, taken by TCRdb from immuneACCESS, are in-frame only. Not every clone is retained; where verified, under half of the shortfall comes from an unresolved V gene, and the cause of the rest is unknown. From that table come the V and J calls and clone size; the DNA was used to work out D and trimming. Present in this sample are 150,000 to 200,000 clones, approximately 80% of which were seen just once. Of the sample, around 3.2% falls within the top ten clones.

CDR1 and CDR2 are drawn from the germline V gene: SGHVS, FQNEAQ. The CDR3 measures 15 amino acids from cysteine to phenylalanine. Only the CDR3 portion is preserved as DNA: 45 bases, with reading frame beginning at the first base. Relative to germline, V is 2 bases shorter and J is 3 bases shorter, with 10 bases between their ends. The sample comprised PBMCs or T cells enriched from blood (not recorded which). This TCR was recovered from a woman in her sixties who had recovered from COVID-19. The rearrangement combines TRBV7-8 with TRBJ2-2; matching of 5 bases hints at TRBD1 as the D gene. CDR3 loop: CASSLRDRDTGELFF. The nucleotide sequence is TGTGCCAGCAGCTTACGAGACAGAGACACCGGGGAGCTGTTTTTT.